This entry features one TCR beta chain sequence. The target antigen is unknown. This CDR3 comprises 14 residues. Germline V gene data show CDR1 as SGDLS and CDR2 as YYNGEE. Trimming removed 2 bases from V and 4 bases from J, with 10 bases in between. Both 60 Vbeta primers and 13 Jbeta primers went into the PCR. Generated by immunoSEQ multiplex PCR, the TCRdb table keeps only in-frame clones and is missing some. Among fewer than 200,000 clones, roughly 85% were seen once, and the ten largest hold roughly 0.76%. This record comes from a study of cytomegalovirus exposure and HLA in healthy donors. Findings of the study overall: The majority of TCR sequences were rare, yet some public TCRs appeared in many donors.

The chain joins TRBV9 to TRBJ2-1, with D possibly matching TRBD1 (6 bases). The TCR comes from a woman in her thirties or forties in good health and CMV-seronegative. Sequenced input: PBMCs. The CDR3 is CASSVATGYNEQFF. CDR3 bases: TGTGCCAGCAGCGTTGCCACAGGGTACAATGAGCAGTTCTTC. Filled out from reference TRBV9 and TRBJ2-1, the complete variable domain reads DSGVTQTPKHLITATGQRVTLRCSPRSGDLSVYWYQQSLDQGLQFLIQYYNGEERAKGNILERFSAQQFPDLHSELNLSSLELGDSALYFCASSVATGYNEQFFGPGTRLTVL.